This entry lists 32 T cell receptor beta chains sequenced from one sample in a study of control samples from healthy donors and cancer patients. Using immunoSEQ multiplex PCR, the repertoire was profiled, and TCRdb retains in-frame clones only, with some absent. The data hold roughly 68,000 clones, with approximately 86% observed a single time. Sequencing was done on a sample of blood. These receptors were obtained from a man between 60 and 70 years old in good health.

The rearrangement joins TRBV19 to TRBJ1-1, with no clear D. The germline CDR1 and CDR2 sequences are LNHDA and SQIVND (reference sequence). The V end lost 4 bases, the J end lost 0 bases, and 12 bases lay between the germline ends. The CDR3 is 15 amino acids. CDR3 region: CASSKSRLLNTEAFF. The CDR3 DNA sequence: TGTGCCAGTAGTAAGTCGCGTCTTCTGAACACTGAAGCTTTCTTT.

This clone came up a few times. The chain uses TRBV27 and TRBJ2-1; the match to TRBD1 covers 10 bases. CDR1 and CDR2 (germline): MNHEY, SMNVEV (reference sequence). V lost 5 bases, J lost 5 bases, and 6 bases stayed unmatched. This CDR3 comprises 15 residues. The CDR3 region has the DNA TGTGCCAGCAGTACCCCCGGGACAGGGGACAATGAGCAGTTCTTC. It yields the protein CASSTPGTGDNEQFF.

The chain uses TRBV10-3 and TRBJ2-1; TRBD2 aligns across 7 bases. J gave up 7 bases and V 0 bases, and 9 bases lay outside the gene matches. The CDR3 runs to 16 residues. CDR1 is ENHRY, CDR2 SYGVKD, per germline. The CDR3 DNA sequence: TGTGCCATCAGTGAGTCCAACGCGGGAGTTGTGAATGAGCAGTTCTTC. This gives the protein CAISESNAGVVNEQFF.

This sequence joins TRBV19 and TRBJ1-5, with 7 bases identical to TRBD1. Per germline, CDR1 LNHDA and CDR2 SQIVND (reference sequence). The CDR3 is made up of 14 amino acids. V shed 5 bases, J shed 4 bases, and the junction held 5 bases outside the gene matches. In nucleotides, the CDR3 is TGTGCCAGTAGTGTATCGACAGGGAATCAGCCCCAGCATTTT. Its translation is CASSVSTGNQPQHF.

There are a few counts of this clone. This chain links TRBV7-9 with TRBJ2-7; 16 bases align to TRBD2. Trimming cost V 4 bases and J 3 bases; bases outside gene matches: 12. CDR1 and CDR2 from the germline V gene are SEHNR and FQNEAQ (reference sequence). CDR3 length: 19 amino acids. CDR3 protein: CASSSGLAGGRSENYEQYF. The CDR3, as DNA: TGTGCCAGCAGCTCGGGACTAGCGGGAGGGCGAAGCGAAAACTACGAGCAGTACTTC.

CDR3 sequence (DNA): TGTGCCAGCAGTTACCAAGCCTACGAGCAGTACTTC. Its protein product is CASSYQAYEQYF. V gene TRBV6-2 or TRBV6-3 combines with J gene TRBJ2-7; D remains ambiguous. This CDR3 is built from 12 residues. V lost 2 bases, J lost 2 bases, and 4 bases lay in between. Germline V gene data show CDR1 as MNHEY and CDR2 as SVGEGT.

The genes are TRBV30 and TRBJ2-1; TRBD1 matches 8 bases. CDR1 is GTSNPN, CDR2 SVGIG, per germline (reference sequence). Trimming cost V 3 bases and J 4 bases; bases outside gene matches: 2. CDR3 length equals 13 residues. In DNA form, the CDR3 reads TGTGCCTGGAGGGACAGGGCATACAATGAGCAGTTCTTC. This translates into CAWRDRAYNEQFF.

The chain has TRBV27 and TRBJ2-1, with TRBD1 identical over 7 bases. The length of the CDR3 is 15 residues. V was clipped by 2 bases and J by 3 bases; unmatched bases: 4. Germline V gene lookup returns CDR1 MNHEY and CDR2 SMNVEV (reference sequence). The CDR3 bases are TGTGCCAGCAGTTTACACAGGGGTATCTACAATGAGCAGTTCTTC. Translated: CASSLHRGIYNEQFF.

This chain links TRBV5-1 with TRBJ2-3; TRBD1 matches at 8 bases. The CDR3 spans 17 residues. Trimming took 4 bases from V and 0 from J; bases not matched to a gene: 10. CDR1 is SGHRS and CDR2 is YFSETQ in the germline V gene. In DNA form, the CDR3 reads TGCGCCAGCAGCCGAGGCCACCGGGACAGGAGCACAGATACGCAGTATTTT. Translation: CASSRGHRDRSTDTQYF.

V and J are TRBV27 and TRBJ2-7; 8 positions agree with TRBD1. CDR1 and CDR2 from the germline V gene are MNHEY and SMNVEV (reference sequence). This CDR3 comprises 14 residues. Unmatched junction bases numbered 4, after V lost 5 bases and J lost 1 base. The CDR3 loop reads CASSVQGASYEQYF. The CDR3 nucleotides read TGTGCCAGCAGTGTTCAGGGGGCTTCCTACGAGCAGTACTTC.

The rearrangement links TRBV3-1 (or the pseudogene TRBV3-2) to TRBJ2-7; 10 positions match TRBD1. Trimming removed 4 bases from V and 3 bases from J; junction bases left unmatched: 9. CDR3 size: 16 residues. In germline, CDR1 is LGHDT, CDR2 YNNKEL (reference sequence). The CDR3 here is CASSLSLRTGGYEQYF. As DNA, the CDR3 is TGTGCCAGCAGCCTATCGCTACGGACAGGGGGCTACGAGCAGTACTTC.

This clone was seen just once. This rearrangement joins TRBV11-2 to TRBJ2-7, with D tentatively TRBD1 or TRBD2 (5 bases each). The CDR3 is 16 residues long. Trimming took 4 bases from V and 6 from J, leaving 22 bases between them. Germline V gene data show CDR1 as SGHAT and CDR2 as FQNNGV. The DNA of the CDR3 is TGTGCCAGCAGCTCAGTGGACGGCGCCCAGAGGGGCGAGCAGTACTTC. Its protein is CASSSVDGAQRGEQYF.

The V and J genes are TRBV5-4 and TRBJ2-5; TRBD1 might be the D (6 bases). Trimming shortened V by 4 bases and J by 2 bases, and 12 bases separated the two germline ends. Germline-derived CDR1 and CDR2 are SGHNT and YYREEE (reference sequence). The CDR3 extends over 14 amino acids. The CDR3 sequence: CASSVRDKQETQYF. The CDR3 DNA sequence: TGTGCCAGCAGCGTCCGGGACAAGCAAGAGACCCAGTACTTC.

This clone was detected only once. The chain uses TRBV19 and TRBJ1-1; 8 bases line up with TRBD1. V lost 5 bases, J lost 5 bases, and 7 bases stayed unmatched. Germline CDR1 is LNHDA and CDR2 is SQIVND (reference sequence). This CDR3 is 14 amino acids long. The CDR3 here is CASSARRGLTEAFF. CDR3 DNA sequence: TGTGCCAGTAGTGCCCGCAGGGGGCTGACTGAAGCTTTCTTT.

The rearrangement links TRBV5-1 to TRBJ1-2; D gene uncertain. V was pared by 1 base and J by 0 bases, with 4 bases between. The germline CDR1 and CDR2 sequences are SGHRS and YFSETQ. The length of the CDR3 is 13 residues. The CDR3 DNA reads TGCGCCAGCAGCTTGACTACTAACTATGGCTACACCTTC. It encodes CASSLTTNYGYTF.

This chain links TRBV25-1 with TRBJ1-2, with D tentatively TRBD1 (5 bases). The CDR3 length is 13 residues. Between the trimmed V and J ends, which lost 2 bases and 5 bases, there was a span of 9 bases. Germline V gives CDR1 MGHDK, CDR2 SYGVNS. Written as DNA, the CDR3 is TGTGCCAGCAGTGAAGCAGGGTTGTATGGCTACACCTTC. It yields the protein CASSEAGLYGYTF.

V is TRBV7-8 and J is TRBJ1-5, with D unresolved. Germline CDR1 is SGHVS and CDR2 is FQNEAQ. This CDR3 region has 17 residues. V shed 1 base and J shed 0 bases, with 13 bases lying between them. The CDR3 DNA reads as TGTGCCAGCAGCTTAGGGACGGTATTGAATAGCAATCAGCCCCAGCATTTT. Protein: CASSLGTVLNSNQPQHF.

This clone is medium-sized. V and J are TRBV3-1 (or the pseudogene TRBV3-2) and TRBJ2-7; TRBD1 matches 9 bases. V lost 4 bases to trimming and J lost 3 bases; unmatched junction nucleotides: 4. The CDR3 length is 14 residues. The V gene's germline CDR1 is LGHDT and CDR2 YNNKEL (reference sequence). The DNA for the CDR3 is TGTGCCAGCAGCCGGGACAGGGTTAACTACGAGCAGTACTTC. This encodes CASSRDRVNYEQYF.

DNA of the CDR3: TGTGCCAGCAGTTTAACTTTCGCAGGTGAGCAGTTCTTC. This sequence encodes CASSLTFAGEQFF. The chain joins TRBV12-3 or TRBV12-4 to TRBJ2-1; D unresolved. The germline V and J ends were trimmed by 2 bases and 9 bases, with 11 bases remaining between them. The CDR3 runs to 13 residues.

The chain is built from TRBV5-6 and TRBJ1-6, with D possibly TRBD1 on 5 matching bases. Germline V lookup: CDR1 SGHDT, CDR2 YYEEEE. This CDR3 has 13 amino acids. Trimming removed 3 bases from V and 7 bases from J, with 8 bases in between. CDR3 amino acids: CASSSEGNSPLHF. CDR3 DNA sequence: TGTGCCAGCAGCTCCGAGGGGAATTCACCCCTCCACTTT.

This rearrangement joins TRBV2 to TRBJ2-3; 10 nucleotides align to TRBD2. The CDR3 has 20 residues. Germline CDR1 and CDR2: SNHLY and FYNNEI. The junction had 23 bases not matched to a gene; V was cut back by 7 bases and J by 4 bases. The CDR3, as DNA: TGTGCCAGCATCCCCCCCATGGGAGTAGCGGGAGGCCAGGGATCAGATACGCAGTATTTT. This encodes CASIPPMGVAGGQGSDTQYF.

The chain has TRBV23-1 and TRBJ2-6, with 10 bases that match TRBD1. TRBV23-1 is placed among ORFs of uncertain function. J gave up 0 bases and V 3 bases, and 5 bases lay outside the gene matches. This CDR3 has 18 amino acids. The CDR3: CASSHPGTGDSGANVLTF. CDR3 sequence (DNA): TGCGCCAGCAGTCATCCCGGGACAGGGGACTCTGGGGCCAACGTCCTGACTTTC.

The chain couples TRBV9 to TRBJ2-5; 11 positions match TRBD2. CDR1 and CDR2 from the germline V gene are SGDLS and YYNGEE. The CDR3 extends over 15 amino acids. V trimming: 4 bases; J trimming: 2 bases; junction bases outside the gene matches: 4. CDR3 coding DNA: TGTGCCAGCAGCATCCGACTAGCGGGGCAAGAGACCCAGTACTTC. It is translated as CASSIRLAGQETQYF.

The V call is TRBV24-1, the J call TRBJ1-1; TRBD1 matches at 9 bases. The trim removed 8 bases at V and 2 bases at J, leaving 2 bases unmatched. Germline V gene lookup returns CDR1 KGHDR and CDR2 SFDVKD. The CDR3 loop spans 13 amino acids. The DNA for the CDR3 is TGTGCCACCAAGGGACAGGGCAACACTGAAGCTTTCTTT. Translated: CATKGQGNTEAFF.

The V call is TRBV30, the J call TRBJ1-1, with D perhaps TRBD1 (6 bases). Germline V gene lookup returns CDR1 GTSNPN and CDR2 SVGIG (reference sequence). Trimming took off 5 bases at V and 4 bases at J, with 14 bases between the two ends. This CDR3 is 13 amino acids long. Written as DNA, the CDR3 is TGTGCCTGGGGCAGGGGTTGGAGCACTGAAGCTTTCTTT. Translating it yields CAWGRGWSTEAFF. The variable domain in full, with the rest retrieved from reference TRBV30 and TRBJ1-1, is SQTIHQWPATLVQPVGSPLSLECTVEGTSNPNLYWYRQAAGRGLQLLFYSVGIGQISSEVPQNLSASRPQDRQFILSSKKLLLSDSGFYLCAWGRGWSTEAFFGQGTRLTVV.

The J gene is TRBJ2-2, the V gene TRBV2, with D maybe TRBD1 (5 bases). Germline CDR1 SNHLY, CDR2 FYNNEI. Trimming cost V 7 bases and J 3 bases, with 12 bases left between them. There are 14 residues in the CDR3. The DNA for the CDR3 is TGTGCCAGCACGGTGCAGGGATACACCGGGGAGCTGTTTTTT. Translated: CASTVQGYTGELFF.

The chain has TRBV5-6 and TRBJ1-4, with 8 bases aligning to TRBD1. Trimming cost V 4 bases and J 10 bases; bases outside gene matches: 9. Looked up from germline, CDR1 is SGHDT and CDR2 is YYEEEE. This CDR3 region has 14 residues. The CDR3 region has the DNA TGTGCCAGCAGCGAACTTGGAGACAGGGGAAAACTGTTTTTT. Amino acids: CASSELGDRGKLFF.

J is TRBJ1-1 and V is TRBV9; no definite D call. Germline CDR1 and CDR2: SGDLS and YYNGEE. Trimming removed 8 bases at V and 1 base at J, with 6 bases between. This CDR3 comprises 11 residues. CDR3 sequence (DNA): TGTGCCAGAACATCGAACACTGAAGCTTTCTTT. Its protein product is CARTSNTEAFF. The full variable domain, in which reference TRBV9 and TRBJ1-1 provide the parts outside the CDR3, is DSGVTQTPKHLITATGQRVTLRCSPRSGDLSVYWYQQSLDQGLQFLIQYYNGEERAKGNILERFSAQQFPDLHSELNLSSLELGDSALYFCARTSNTEAFFGQGTRLTVV.

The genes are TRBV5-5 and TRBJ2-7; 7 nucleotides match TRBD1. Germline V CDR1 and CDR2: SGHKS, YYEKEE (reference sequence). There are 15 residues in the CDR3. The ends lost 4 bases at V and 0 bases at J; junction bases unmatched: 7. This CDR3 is CASSPGQFNSYEQYF. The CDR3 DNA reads TGTGCCAGCAGCCCGGGACAGTTCAACTCCTACGAGCAGTACTTC.

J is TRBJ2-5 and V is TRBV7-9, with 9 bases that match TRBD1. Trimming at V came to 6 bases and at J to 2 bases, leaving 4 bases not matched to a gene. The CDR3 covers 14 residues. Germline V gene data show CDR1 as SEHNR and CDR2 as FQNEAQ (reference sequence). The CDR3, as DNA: TGTGCCAGCAGTCGACAGGGGGGACAAGAGACCCAGTACTTC. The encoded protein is CASSRQGGQETQYF.

The CDR3 loop is CAWSLRGQGAFGYTF. CDR3 sequence (DNA): TGTGCCTGGAGCCTTCGGGGACAGGGGGCCTTCGGCTACACCTTC. The V gene is TRBV30, the J gene TRBJ1-2, with TRBD1 matching over 12 bases. The length of the CDR3 is 15 residues. V trimming: 3 bases; J trimming: 8 bases; junction bases outside the gene matches: 10. CDR1 is GTSNPN and CDR2 is SVGIG in the germline V gene (reference sequence).

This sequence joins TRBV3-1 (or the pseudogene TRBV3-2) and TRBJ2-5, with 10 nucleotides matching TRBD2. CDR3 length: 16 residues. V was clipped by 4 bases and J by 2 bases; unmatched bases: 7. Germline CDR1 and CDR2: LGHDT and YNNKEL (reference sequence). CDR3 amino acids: CASSRTSGTPQETQYF. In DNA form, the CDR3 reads TGTGCCAGCAGCCGCACTAGCGGGACCCCGCAAGAGACCCAGTACTTC.